This T cell receptor beta chain came from a study of blood T cell repertoires in COVID-19. V was cut by 2 bases and J by 6 bases, with 12 bases left in between. This CDR3 is 14 amino acids long. Per germline, CDR1 LGHNA and CDR2 YSLEER. Some clones are missing from TCRdb's copy, which holds only in-frame ones; the method was immunoSEQ multiplex PCR. The sample includes more than 80,000 clones, around 85% of them seen just once. This TCR derives from a woman aged 55 to 70 with COVID-19, enrolled during active disease. The V and J genes are TRBV4-3 and TRBJ2-3; D gene uncertain. Sequenced material: peripheral blood. The CDR3 loop reads CASSQSVAADTQYF. The CDR3 bases are TGCGCCAGCAGCCAATCTGTGGCGGCGGATACGCAGTATTTT.